The clone carrying this TCR beta chain was detected only a few times. This sample is drawn from a study of blood T cell repertoires in COVID-19. Whole-study context: The samples span acute and convalescent COVID-19 from the United States, Italy and Spain. Sources were T cells, B-cell-depleted T cells, or PBMCs; the material itself was cDNA or gDNA.

The authors' processing: Amplification with reference gene primers provided the estimates of nucleated cell counts. Assay: immunoSEQ multiplex PCR; the TCRdb copy retains only in-frame clones and omits some. Clone size and V and J calls were adopted from that table, with D and trimming inferred from the DNA. The sample includes 40,000 to 50,000 clones, around 87% seen only once; the top ten take roughly 3%. CDR1 is ENHRY, CDR2 SYGVKD, per germline. The CDR3 extends over 14 amino acids. After removal of 10 bases from V and 0 bases from J, the junction contained 7 bases not matched to a gene. Enrolled through a virtual design, the participants were between roughly 18 and 89 years of age and came from under 30 US areas.

The clonotype originates from a woman aged 50 to 60 who had recovered from COVID-19. Sequencing was performed on PBMCs or T cells enriched from blood (not recorded which). V and J are TRBV10-3 and TRBJ2-5; TRBD2 matches 8 bases. Written as DNA, the CDR3 is TGTGCCACGAAGGGAGCGGGGGACCAAGAGACCCAGTACTTC. Its protein is CATKGAGDQETQYF.